These T cell receptor beta chains were read from a single sample in a study of T cell responses to AZD1222 COVID-19 vaccine. The repertoire was sequenced with immunoSEQ multiplex PCR; TCRdb's copy has only in-frame clones and lacks some. The sample includes roughly 100,000 clones, over 70% of them seen just once. The sequenced sample was peripheral blood, obtained on day 0 of AZD1222 vaccination. The receptor set was obtained from an adult in good health. Each CDR3 is given with its conserved first and last residue. Each record gives: D gene, V gene, J gene, clone size, CDR3 DNA, CDR3 protein. The D gene is left open where the match is weak. Some rows have no size entry. The others give once, few or many, or a class for an expanded clone.

-	TRBV6-1	TRBJ1-1	-	TGTGCCAGCAGTGACCGACAGAGTTACACTGAAGCTTTCTTT	CASSDRQSYTEAFF
-	TRBV7-3	TRBJ1-1	-	TGTGCCAGCAGCTTTGGGACTGAAGCTTTCTTT	CASSFGTEAFF
-	TRBV10-3	TRBJ1-3	few	TGTGCCATCAGTGAAGGCAGCTTGAGCTCTGGAAACACCATATATTTT	CAISEGSLSSGNTIYF
TRBD1	TRBV11-2	TRBJ1-1	-	TGTGCCAGCACCGGGACAGGGACGGTAGCTTTCTTT	CASTGTGTVAFF
-	TRBV28	TRBJ1-3	few	TGTGCCAGCAGTTTTCATGGAAACACCATATATTTT	CASSFHGNTIYF
TRBD1	TRBV6-2/TRBV6-3	TRBJ1-1	once	TGTGCCAGCAGTTCCTCACAGGGGCGAGGCACTGAAGCTTTCTTT	CASSSSQGRGTEAFF
-	TRBV27	TRBJ2-2	-	TGTGCCAGCAGTCGCTCTAGTGGGCTGGGGTGGAGCGGGGAGCTGTTTTTT	CASSRSSGLGWSGELFF
-	TRBV18	TRBJ2-3	few	TGTGCCAGCTCAGCAGGGCGACCCGGCTCCCAGAGAGGAGGCACAGATACGCAGTATTTT	CASSAGRPGSQRGGTDTQYF
-	TRBV6-5	TRBJ1-6	-	TGTGCCAGCAGTTACGTGGGGGGTAATTCACCCCTCCACTTT	CASSYVGGNSPLHF
TRBD2	TRBV10-1	TRBJ2-2	once	TGCGCCAGCAGTGAGTCGGGACTAACCACCGGGGAGCTGTTTTTT	CASSESGLTTGELFF
-	TRBV27	TRBJ2-7	-	TGTGCCAGCAGTTTATCAATCGGATTCTCCTACGAGCAGTACTTC	CASSLSIGFSYEQYF
-	TRBV28	TRBJ1-5	-	TGTGCCAGCCAACCCGTGGGAGGGGGATATAGCAATCAGCCCCAGCATTTT	CASQPVGGGYSNQPQHF
TRBD1	TRBV7-9	TRBJ2-3	-	TGTGCCAGCAGGGACCCGGGACAGTTCACAGATACGCAGTATTTT	CASRDPGQFTDTQYF
TRBD1	TRBV6-6	TRBJ1-5	-	TGTGCCAGCACCCCAATGGGGCAGGGGGGCGACCAGCCCCAGCATTTT	CASTPMGQGGDQPQHF
-	TRBV6-5	TRBJ1-1	-	TGTGCCAGCAGCCACAGGGATAACACTGAAGCTTTCTTT	CASSHRDNTEAFF
-	TRBV5-1	TRBJ2-3	-	TGCGCCAGCTTCTCAGGGGATACGCAGTATTTT	CASFSGDTQYF
-	TRBV30	TRBJ1-2	-	TGTGCCTGGAGTGTACAAGGGCCCAACTATGGCTACACCTTC	CAWSVQGPNYGYTF
-	TRBV6-5	TRBJ2-7	-	TGTGCCAGCAGTTGGCAAGGACTGAGCTCCTACGAGCAGTACTTC	CASSWQGLSSYEQYF
-	TRBV19	TRBJ1-1	-	TGTGCCAGTACCGGAGGGTTGGTGAACACTGAAGCTTTCTTT	CASTGGLVNTEAFF
-	TRBV7-9	TRBJ1-1	few	TGTGCCAGCAGCTTAGAGACAAACACTGAAGCTTTCTTT	CASSLETNTEAFF
-	TRBV7-2	TRBJ2-7	-	TGTGCCAGCAGACAAGATACCTACGAGCAGTACTTC	CASRQDTYEQYF
TRBD2	TRBV9	TRBJ2-7	-	TGTGCCAGCAGCGTAGAGGGGCGGGAGGTCACCTACGAGCAGTACTTC	CASSVEGREVTYEQYF
-	TRBV28	TRBJ1-4	-	TGTGCCAGCAGCCAAGGGGGGGCGGCAACTAATGAAAAACTGTTTTTT	CASSQGGAATNEKLFF